The entry below describes one T cell receptor (beta chain). The antigen is unknown. Naive CD8 populations comprised CD45RO-negative cells positively selected for CCR7, excluding terminally differentiated effector memory CD45RA+ cells. These data are taken from a study of shared clonotypes between healthy human individuals. With V trimmed by 0 bases and J by 0 bases, 8 bases remained unmatched. Germline assignment: CDR1 SGHTA and CDR2 FQGNSA. CDR3 length equals 17 residues. The assay was immunoSEQ multiplex PCR, and TCRdb's table has in-frame clones only and misses some. The sample has under 850,000 clones, around 93% seen once. General study results and limits: Around 5% of naive CD4 clonotypes were shared across a few donors.

The V and J genes are TRBV7-2 and TRBJ2-7, with 7 bases that match TRBD1. The sequence was obtained from a man aged 25-45 years in good health. The sequenced sample consisted of naive CD8+ T cells sorted from blood. CDR3 region: CASSLALGTVSSYEQYF. The CDR3 DNA reads TGTGCCAGCAGCTTAGCTCTTGGGACAGTGAGCTCCTACGAGCAGTACTTC.